This entry lists 32 T cell receptor beta chains sequenced from one sample in a study of blood T cell repertoires in COVID-19. Clones were sequenced by immunoSEQ multiplex PCR, and TCRdb holds only the in-frame ones, with some missing. The sample includes tens of thousands of clones, around 87% of them seen just once. The source material was peripheral blood. All receptors derive from a human donor in a cohort sampled during active COVID-19.

The count of this clone is one. The chain uses TRBV7-6 and TRBJ1-2; D not certain. The V and J ends lost 0 bases and 8 bases respectively, with 10 bases between them. CDR3 size: 13 residues. Looked up from germline, CDR1 is SGHVS and CDR2 is FNYEAQ. DNA for the CDR3: TGTGCCAGCAGCTTAGCCAGTGCGGGCGGCTACACCTTC. This sequence encodes CASSLASAGGYTF.

The chain uses TRBV21-1 and TRBJ2-5; the table's D call, TRBD2, was not checked against the DNA. TRBV21-1 counts as a pseudogene. CDR3 length: 17 residues. The CDR3 nucleotides read TGTGCCAGCAGCAAAGCGCTTCGTCCAGCGGCTGAAGAGACCCAGTACTTC. Protein sequence: CASSKALRPAAEETQYF.

Remarks on this clone: Other DNA sequences within the sample encode an identical CDR3. V usage is TRBV7-9 and J usage is TRBJ2-7; unclear D gene. Looked up from germline, CDR1 is SEHNR and CDR2 is FQNEAQ (reference sequence). Trimming left V 8 bases short and J 0 bases short, with 14 bases between. This CDR3 spans 14 amino acids. The CDR3 coding sequence is TGTGCCAGCGCCGTAGCCGCCAGCTCCTACGAGCAGTACTTC. Residues: CASAVAASSYEQYF.

The rearrangement links TRBV7-2 to TRBJ2-7; D uncertain. Trimming left V 2 bases short and J 2 bases short, with 7 bases between. This CDR3 is 13 amino acids long. Germline assignment: CDR1 SGHTA and CDR2 FQGNSA. The CDR3 loop is CASSLWQPYEQYF. The DNA for the CDR3 is TGTGCCAGCAGCTTATGGCAACCCTACGAGCAGTACTTC. The variable domain in full, with the rest retrieved from reference TRBV7-2 and TRBJ2-7, is GAGVSQSPSNKVTEKGKDVELRCDPISGHTALYWYRQSLGQGLEFLIYFQGNSAPDKSGLPSDRFSAERTGGSVSTLTIQRTQQEDSAVYLCASSLWQPYEQYFGPGTRLTVT.

J is TRBJ2-1 and V is TRBV14; D may be TRBD1 (5 bases). The V end lost 2 bases, the J end lost 8 bases, and 13 bases lay between the germline ends. CDR3 size: 14 residues. Germline CDR1 is SGHDN and CDR2 is FVKESK. The DNA for the CDR3 is TGTGCCAGCAGCCAACTACGCAGGGATCATGAGCAGTTCTTC. This encodes CASSQLRRDHEQFF. The whole variable domain, remainder taken from reference TRBV14 and TRBJ2-1, is EAGVTQFPSHSVIEKGQTVTLRCDPISGHDNLYWYRRVMGKEIKFLLHFVKESKQDESGMPNNRFLAERTGGTYSTLKVQPAELEDSGVYFCASSQLRRDHEQFFGPGTRLTVL.

This chain uses TRBV12-5 with TRBJ2-3; D is possibly TRBD2 (5 bases). Germline CDR1 and CDR2: LGHNT and FRNRAP. V was trimmed by 1 base and J by 6 bases, leaving 11 bases between them. The CDR3 has 14 residues. Here the CDR3 reads CASGLAAGSDTQYF. CDR3 nucleotide sequence: TGTGCTAGTGGTTTGGCGGCGGGTAGTGATACGCAGTATTTT.

The chain links TRBV5-6 to TRBJ1-4; weak D call: TRBD1 (5 bases). V gave up 0 bases and J gave up 7 bases, with 16 bases separating them. In germline, CDR1 is SGHDT, CDR2 YYEEEE. The CDR3 totals 16 residues. CDR3 DNA: TGTGCCAGCAGCTTGGCCGGGGGGGTAAACGGTGAAAAACTGTTTTTT. Amino acid sequence: CASSLAGGVNGEKLFF. Complete variable domain (other parts from reference TRBV5-6 and TRBJ1-4): DAGVTQSPTHLIKTRGQQVTLRCSPKSGHDTVSWYQQALGQGPQFIFQYYEEEERQRGNFPDRFSGHQFPNYSSELNVNALLLGDSALYLCASSLAGGVNGEKLFFGSGTQLSVL.

In this sample, this clone turned up once. The CDR3 DNA follows: TGTGCCAGCAGCACGACTGATACGCAGTATTTT. It is translated as CASSTTDTQYF. The V gene is TRBV7-3, the J gene TRBJ2-3, with D unclear. V lost 5 bases to trimming and J lost 6 bases, with 6 bases between them. The germline CDR1 and CDR2 sequences are SGHTA and FQGTGA. There are 11 residues in the CDR3.

V gene TRBV5-1 combines with J gene TRBJ2-5; TRBD1 matches at 7 bases. CDR1 is SGHRS, CDR2 YFSETQ, per germline. With V trimmed by 2 bases and J by 2 bases, 9 bases remained unmatched. The CDR3 length is 16 residues. The CDR3 coding sequence is TGCGCCAGCAGCTTAGGATCCGACAGGGCGCAAGAGACCCAGTACTTC. Its protein product is CASSLGSDRAQETQYF.

The chain is built from TRBV11-1 and TRBJ2-1; 10 positions match TRBD2. The CDR3 is 16 amino acids. V lost 3 bases and J lost 4; bases outside the gene matches: 6. Per germline, CDR1 SGHAT and CDR2 FQDESV (reference sequence). CDR3 amino acids: CASSFYRLAGYNEQFF. CDR3 DNA sequence: TGTGCCAGCAGCTTCTACCGACTAGCGGGTTACAATGAGCAGTTCTTC.

The chain joins TRBV19 to TRBJ2-2; 7 bases map to TRBD2. The germline gives CDR1 LNHDA, CDR2 SQIVND (reference sequence). This CDR3 region has 14 residues. V shed 5 bases, J shed 1 base, and the junction held 1 base outside the gene matches. Here the CDR3 reads CASSWGGNTGELFF. The CDR3 DNA sequence: TGTGCCAGTAGTTGGGGGGGGAACACCGGGGAGCTGTTTTTT.

This chain connects TRBV28 to TRBJ2-7; the D gene is possibly TRBD2 (6 bases). This CDR3 is built from 14 residues. V was cut by 5 bases and J by 5 bases, with 16 bases left in between. Germline V gene lookup returns CDR1 MDHEN and CDR2 SYDVKM. The CDR3 sequence is CASSLGLGEDEQYF. The CDR3 DNA sequence: TGTGCCAGCAGTCTCGGACTGGGGGAGGACGAGCAGTACTTC.

V usage is TRBV10-3 and J usage is TRBJ1-2; D unclear. The germline V gene has CDR1 ENHRY and CDR2 SYGVKD. The CDR3 is 12 amino acids. The ends were cut back, 4 bases at V and 6 bases at J, with 9 bases in the middle. DNA for the CDR3: TGTGCCATCAGTGCGGGAGGGAATGGCTACACCTTC. It translates to CAISAGGNGYTF.

This chain connects TRBV7-6 to TRBJ2-3, with 7 bases matching TRBD2. This CDR3 is 15 amino acids long. Germline V lookup: CDR1 SGHVS, CDR2 FNYEAQ. J lost 4 bases, V lost 6 bases, and 10 bases had no gene match. CDR3 nucleotide sequence: TGTGCCAGCAGGGGAGGGACGCCTCCCGCAGATACGCAGTATTTT. This codes for CASRGGTPPADTQYF.

This sequence joins TRBV6-5 and TRBJ1-5; a weak D match, TRBD1 (5 bases). The CDR3 is 15 amino acids. The germline V and J ends were trimmed by 7 bases and 3 bases, with 16 bases remaining between them. Germline V gene data show CDR1 as MNHEY and CDR2 as SVGAGI. The CDR3 region is CASKETGRANQPQHF. DNA for the CDR3: TGTGCCAGCAAGGAAACGGGCAGGGCCAATCAGCCCCAGCATTTT.

The chain uses TRBV9 and TRBJ2-5, with 8 bases matching TRBD2. CDR3 size: 16 residues. Germline CDR1 is SGDLS and CDR2 is YYNGEE. V shed 4 bases and J 1 base; nucleotides not matched to a gene: 9. CDR3 coding DNA: TGTGCCAGCAGCCCCGCCCCGGGGGGGTTCCAAGAGACCCAGTACTTC. Translation gives CASSPAPGGFQETQYF.

V and J are TRBV3-1 (or the pseudogene TRBV3-2) and TRBJ2-6; 9 bases line up with TRBD1. V dropped 1 base and J dropped 0; count of bases not matched to a gene: 1. The germline V gene has CDR1 LGHDT and CDR2 YNNKEL (reference sequence). This CDR3 has 17 amino acids. CDR3 nucleotide sequence: TGTGCCAGCAGCCAAGTGACAGGGGGCTCTGGGGCCAACGTCCTGACTTTC. As protein: CASSQVTGGSGANVLTF.

V and J are TRBV28 and TRBJ1-6; tentatively, D is TRBD1 (5 bases). Trimming pared 8 bases from V and 14 bases from J, leaving 19 bases between. The germline gives CDR1 MDHEN, CDR2 SYDVKM. CDR3 length: 13 residues. The CDR3, as DNA: TGTGCCAGCGCTGTAGGAGGGGTGGTTTCCCTCCACTTT. Residues: CASAVGGVVSLHF. The full variable domain, its missing parts supplied by reference TRBV28 and TRBJ1-6, is DVKVTQSSRYLVKRTGEKVFLECVQDMDHENMFWYRQDPGLGLRLIYFSYDVKMKEKGDIPEGYSVSREKKERFSLILESASTNQTSMYLCASAVGGVVSLHFGNGTRLTVT.

The CDR3, as DNA: TGTGCCAGCAAGTTTAGCAGCGCCTACGAGCAGTACTTC. Translation gives CASKFSSAYEQYF. The V and J genes are TRBV6-5 and TRBJ2-7; D not resolved. Germline V gene data show CDR1 as MNHEY and CDR2 as SVGAGI. The CDR3 covers 13 residues. Between the trimmed V and J ends, which lost 7 bases and 2 bases, there was a span of 12 bases.

The chain carries TRBV7-2 and TRBJ2-6; the match to TRBD1 covers 10 bases. V lost 2 bases to trimming and J lost 2 bases; unmatched junction nucleotides: 6. Germline V gives CDR1 SGHTA, CDR2 FQGNSA. This CDR3 contains 18 residues. CDR3 in DNA: TGTGCCAGCAGCTTATACGGGACAGGGGATACTGGGGCCAACGTCCTGACTTTC. As protein: CASSLYGTGDTGANVLTF.

In its sample, this clone was seen a few times. The chain carries TRBV7-9 and TRBJ1-5; 11 bases map to TRBD1. CDR3 length equals 15 residues. Germline CDR1 reads SEHNR; CDR2 reads FQNEAQ (reference sequence). V trimming: 5 bases; J trimming: 4 bases; junction bases outside the gene matches: 4. CDR3 in DNA: TGTGCCAGCAGCCCCGGACAGGGGGCTAATCAGCCCCAGCATTTT. Its protein is CASSPGQGANQPQHF.

The chain recombines TRBV4-1 with TRBJ1-2; tentative D call: TRBD1 (6 bases). Germline values: CDR1 MGHRA, CDR2 YSYEKL. The CDR3 length is 16 residues. V was shortened by 1 base and J by 0 bases, with 12 bases between the two germline ends. CDR3 nucleotides: TGCGCCAGCAGCCAAGGTTGGGACACAGCTAACTATGGCTACACCTTC. Protein product: CASSQGWDTANYGYTF.

The chain couples TRBV11-2 to TRBJ2-2; D possibly corresponds to TRBD2 (6 bases). The germline CDR1 and CDR2 sequences are SGHAT and FQNNGV. V lost 10 bases to trimming and J lost 3 bases, with 18 bases between them. The CDR3 consists of 15 residues. The chain's CDR3 is CAINRNPGDTGELFF. The CDR3 DNA reads TGTGCCATCAACCGGAACCCGGGGGACACCGGGGAGCTGTTTTTT.

The chain links TRBV9 to TRBJ1-1, with D unresolved. With 4 bases removed from V and 2 bases from J, the gap between germline ends came to 12 bases. The CDR3 totals 14 residues. Germline values: CDR1 SGDLS, CDR2 YYNGEE. The CDR3 nucleotides are TGTGCCAGCAGCCCTGTCTTGGGCAACACTGAAGCTTTCTTT. Protein: CASSPVLGNTEAFF.

The chain uses TRBV5-4 and TRBJ2-1; 12 bases map to TRBD2. J was trimmed by 6 bases and V by 4 bases; bases with no gene match: 5. CDR3 size: 15 residues. Germline V CDR1 and CDR2: SGHNT, YYREEE (reference sequence). Written as DNA, the CDR3 is TGTGCCAGCAGCCTACTAGCGGGGGGCCCCAATGAGCAGTTCTTC. This sequence encodes CASSLLAGGPNEQFF.

The V call is TRBV5-6, the J call TRBJ1-4; D remains unclear. The V and J ends lost 2 bases and 5 bases respectively, with 16 bases between them. This CDR3 is built from 16 residues. The germline V gene encodes CDR1 SGHDT and CDR2 YYEEEE. The DNA for the CDR3 is TGTGCCAGCAGCTTCGGGGTGGGCACTGGGAATGAAAAACTGTTTTTT. Amino acids: CASSFGVGTGNEKLFF.

The gene calls are TRBV6-1 and TRBJ2-3, with unresolved D. V gave up 0 bases and J gave up 4 bases, with 5 bases separating them. In germline, CDR1 is MNHNS, CDR2 SASEGT. This CDR3 contains 13 residues. The CDR3 reads CASSEAGADTQYF. The CDR3 DNA is TGTGCCAGCAGTGAAGCCGGTGCAGATACGCAGTATTTT.

This chain uses TRBV10-1 with TRBJ2-3, with 11 bases fitting TRBD2. The CDR3 length is 15 residues. V lost 4 bases to trimming and J lost 4 bases; unmatched junction nucleotides: 4. Germline V gene sequence: CDR1 WNHNN, CDR2 SYGVQD (reference sequence). The CDR3 region has the DNA TGCGCCAGCAGTGGGTCTAGCGGGGGGCCAGATACGCAGTATTTT. Protein product: CASSGSSGGPDTQYF.

This chain uses TRBV27 with TRBJ1-2, with D perhaps matching TRBD1 (6 bases). Trimming removed 3 bases at V and 5 bases at J, with 13 bases between. The germline CDR1 and CDR2 sequences are MNHEY and SMNVEV (reference sequence). CDR3 length equals 14 residues. For the CDR3, the DNA is TGTGCCAGCAGTTTGGGGGGGCGCGCGTATGGCTACACCTTC. It specifies CASSLGGRAYGYTF.

The chain carries TRBV27 and TRBJ2-3, with 15 nucleotides matching TRBD2. With V trimmed by 6 bases and J by 4 bases, 5 bases remained unmatched. The CDR3 has 16 residues. CDR1 is MNHEY, CDR2 SMNVEV, per germline (reference sequence). The CDR3 sequence: CASSGLAGGRSDTQYF. CDR3 DNA sequence: TGTGCCAGCAGCGGACTAGCGGGGGGGCGATCAGATACGCAGTATTTT.

The chain couples TRBV5-1 to TRBJ2-1, with D perhaps TRBD2 (6 bases). The CDR3 spans 15 residues. V gave up 4 bases and J gave up 6 bases, with 17 bases separating them. The germline gives CDR1 SGHRS, CDR2 YFSETQ. For the CDR3, the DNA is TGCGCCAGCAGCCTGGACCCGGGGGAGTCCAATGAGCAGTTCTTC. Protein: CASSLDPGESNEQFF.

This clone was counted a few times. The chain combines TRBV3-1 (or the pseudogene TRBV3-2) with TRBJ2-1; the match to TRBD2 covers 8 bases. The CDR3 has 16 amino acids. V trimming: 7 bases; J trimming: 7 bases; junction bases outside the gene matches: 15. CDR1 LGHDT and CDR2 YNNKEL come from the germline V gene (reference sequence). The CDR3 sequence: CASTPRGHPGGNEQFF. CDR3 in DNA: TGTGCCAGCACCCCCCGGGGCCACCCGGGGGGGAATGAGCAGTTCTTC.